Sequencing of this T cell receptor (beta chain) was carried out in a study of regulatory T cells in long-lasting Graves disease. Study-wide results and limits: The study found TRBV28, TRBJ1-2 and TRBJ2-5 favored in persistent disease.

Regarding time point: newly diagnosed GD, antithyroid drugs for less than 3 months. RNA extracted from PBMCs served as the sequencing template. From each patient, 8 to 10 milliliters of peripheral blood was drawn and collected into an EDTA anticoagulant tube. With 4 bases clipped from V and 4 bases from J, the junction kept 6 bases outside the gene matches. The CDR3 spans 15 residues. Germline loops: CDR1 PRHDT, CDR2 FYEKMQ (reference sequence). According to the study, TCR beta libraries were built with iRepertoire HTBI primers and CDR3-region Arm-PCR. A single record per CDR3 protein comes from TCRdb applying MiXCR to the multiplex PCR reads. In the table there are 300,000 to 400,000 distinct CDR3 sequences, around 17% of which are singletons. Worth noting for this clonotype: The antigen remains undetermined.

These sequences were also reported in another study, on T cells in Graves' hyperthyroidism and ophthalmopathy. That report adds: The TCR CDR3 was amplified in a first-round RT-PCR using the HTBI primer set. Most expanded thyroid clonotypes above 0.001 also appeared in blood.

The sequence was collected from a middle-aged man with Graves disease. This chain uses TRBV13 with TRBJ2-7; 11 bases match TRBD1. The specimen was peripheral blood mononuclear cells (PBMCs), collected at new diagnosis, from a patient treated with antithyroid drugs. The CDR3 sequence is CASSWTGTGGYEQYF. CDR3 sequence (DNA): TGTGCCAGCAGCTGGACCGGGACAGGGGGTTACGAGCAGTACTTC.